The clone carrying this T cell receptor (beta chain) was recorded a few times. Antigen specificity is unknown. The record originates from a study of Graves' ophthalmopathy and Graves' hyperthyroidism. In the study overall: No progression to ophthalmopathy over 18 months defined stable hyperthyroidism. Study-level findings and limits: It was with 70.59% sensitivity and around 75% specificity that the model predicted ophthalmopathy progression. A majority of expanded thyroid clonotypes exceeding 0.001 frequency were likewise present in blood.

Each diagnosis was determined on the basis of clinical symptoms, serum thyroxine, TRAb, thyroid ultrasound and orbital computed tomography. For repertoire sequencing, the TCR beta CDR3 regions were amplified from RNA transcripts. HTBI-primed first-round RT-PCR preceded second-round multiplex PCR. One entry per CDR3 protein, called by TCRdb with MiXCR from the multiplex PCR reads. This table holds approximately 1.2 million distinct CDR3 sequences, about 38% found once. Germline CDR1 is LGHNA and CDR2 is YSLEER. V lost 4 bases to trimming and J lost 5 bases; unmatched junction nucleotides: 8. This CDR3 is 15 amino acids long.

This receptor was obtained from an adult man with Graves' hyperthyroidism. The chain combines TRBV4-3 with TRBJ1-5; 7 nucleotides agree with TRBD1. Sequenced input: peripheral blood or thyroid tissue (not recorded which). The CDR3 region has the DNA TGCGCCAGCAGCCCAACAGGGGAGGTTGATCAGCCCCAGCATTTT. This encodes CASSPTGEVDQPQHF.